This TCR beta chain was recorded in a study of T cell repertoires in aging, cancer and after chemotherapy. TCR beta rearrangements were amplified from peripheral blood genomic DNA. Multiplex touch-down PCR with TRB-A/B primers amplified rearranged V-D-J TRB sequences. MiXCR was run by TCRdb on the multiplex PCR reads, yielding one entry per CDR3 protein. This repertoire shows over 10,000 distinct CDR3 sequences, around 20% found once; its top ten account for around 6%. The sample holds a few counts of this clonotype. The sequencing sample was made of blood. The sequence was obtained from a human donor in good health.

Here the CDR3 DNA reads TGCGCCAGCAGCCAATTTAGGGGGCCCGGGATGGAAGCTTTCTTT. Protein product: CASSQFRGPGMEAFF. The chain links TRBV4-3 to TRBJ1-1, with 7 bases aligning to TRBD1. V lost 2 bases and J lost 8; bases outside the gene matches: 11. This CDR3 has 15 residues. The germline gives CDR1 LGHNA, CDR2 YSLEER.